This passage covers 27 T cell receptor beta chains from one sample sequenced in a study of T cells after somatic rescue of genetic block. Profiling relied on immunoSEQ multiplex PCR, and the TCRdb table lists in-frame clones only, not all of them. The table records tens of thousands of clones, about 90% of them present only once. Sequenced sample: peripheral blood mononuclear cells (PBMCs). Receptors originate from a man aged 40-55 years.

This chain links TRBV20-1 with TRBJ1-1, with TRBD1 identical over 8 bases. With 6 bases clipped from V and 10 bases from J, the junction kept 7 bases outside the gene matches. The V gene's germline CDR1 is DFQATT and CDR2 SNEGSKA (reference sequence). CDR3 size: 11 residues. CDR3 in DNA: TGCAGTGCCAAGGACAGGGCAATAGCTTTCTTT. Protein sequence: CSAKDRAIAFF.

This clone was counted a single time. The DNA of the CDR3 is TGTGCCAGCAGTGACCCAGGGCAGGGAGAGACCCAGTACTTC. This encodes CASSDPGQGETQYF. The chain couples TRBV25-1 to TRBJ2-5; D possibly corresponds to TRBD1 (5 bases). The germline CDR1 and CDR2 sequences are MGHDK and SYGVNS. V was clipped by 3 bases and J by 4 bases, with 12 bases between them. The CDR3 has 14 residues.

The gene calls are TRBV7-3 and TRBJ1-2; 7 positions agree with TRBD1. Trimming removed 0 bases from V and 2 bases from J; junction bases left unmatched: 6. The germline gives CDR1 SGHTA, CDR2 FQGTGA. CDR3 length equals 16 residues. The CDR3 protein is CASSLTGQEPNYGYTF. CDR3 nucleotides: TGTGCCAGCAGCTTAACCGGACAGGAACCCAACTATGGCTACACCTTC.

The chain is built from TRBV7-9 and TRBJ1-1, with D unresolved. V was shortened by 3 bases and J by 3 bases, with 8 bases between the two germline ends. CDR1 and CDR2 (germline): SEHNR, FQNEAQ (reference sequence). This CDR3 has 13 amino acids. The CDR3 DNA is TGTGCCAGCAGCTTTGGGCCGGACACTGAAGCTTTCTTT. Its translation is CASSFGPDTEAFF.

This chain connects TRBV9 to TRBJ1-4; 8 bases are a match to TRBD1. The CDR3 runs to 15 residues. The V and J ends lost 3 bases and 7 bases, in that order; junction bases with no gene match: 8. The germline gives CDR1 SGDLS, CDR2 YYNGEE. For the CDR3, the DNA is TGTGCCAGCAGCGCGTCGACAGGGGCAAGTGAAAAACTGTTTTTT. The encoded protein is CASSASTGASEKLFF.

This chain joins TRBV29-1 and TRBJ2-2, with 9 bases fitting TRBD1. The CDR3 length is 15 residues. Unmatched junction bases numbered 5, after V lost 6 bases and J lost 0 bases. Germline assignment: CDR1 SQVTM and CDR2 ANQGSEA. The CDR3 loop is CSVTGGGSNTGELFF. The CDR3 coding sequence is TGCAGCGTGACAGGGGGAGGCTCGAACACCGGGGAGCTGTTTTTT.

V usage is TRBV29-1 and J usage is TRBJ2-7; D is ambiguous. V lost 4 bases to trimming and J lost 4 bases, with 8 bases between them. This CDR3 has 11 amino acids. Germline assignment: CDR1 SQVTM and CDR2 ANQGSEA. The CDR3 DNA follows: TGCAGCGTTGTTGACCTTTACGAGCAGTACTTC. It is translated as CSVVDLYEQYF.

This clone was recorded once. V is TRBV6-6 and J is TRBJ2-7; 10 bases fit TRBD1. The V gene end was trimmed by 11 bases and the J gene end by 3 bases; junction bases not matched to a gene: 7. The germline gives CDR1 MNHNY, CDR2 SVGAGI (reference sequence). This CDR3 has 13 amino acids. CDR3 coding DNA: TGTGCCGTTCGGGACAGGGGAGGCTACGAGCAGTACTTC. It is translated as CAVRDRGGYEQYF.

The V gene is TRBV6-1, the J gene TRBJ1-6; no definite D call. Germline V gene sequence: CDR1 MNHNS, CDR2 SASEGT. This CDR3 comprises 16 residues. Trimming cost V 3 bases and J 4 bases, with 13 bases left between them. The CDR3 sequence: CASSDNLQPYNSPLHF. CDR3 bases: TGTGCCAGCAGTGATAACCTACAGCCATATAATTCACCCCTCCACTTT.

This chain joins TRBV9 and TRBJ1-2, with a weak D call TRBD1 (5 bases). CDR3 length: 13 residues. From germline, CDR1 is SGDLS and CDR2 YYNGEE. Trimming removed 2 bases from V and 2 bases from J, with 7 bases in between. CDR3 in amino acids: CASSVGTNYGYTF. The CDR3 nucleotides are TGTGCCAGCAGCGTGGGGACGAACTATGGCTACACCTTC.

V gene TRBV5-1 combines with J gene TRBJ1-6; 10 bases map to TRBD1. The CDR3 is 20 amino acids. The V segment lost 4 bases and the J segment 9 bases; nucleotides outside the gene matches: 22. Germline CDR1 is SGHRS and CDR2 is YFSETQ. Here the CDR3 reads CASSRKPGTGAPAGGSPLHF. DNA of the CDR3: TGCGCCAGCAGCCGGAAGCCCGGGACAGGGGCGCCGGCGGGGGGTTCACCCCTCCACTTT.

CDR3 DNA sequence: TGTGCCAGCAGCGCCCTGGGACAGGCCTCGGCCCAGTACTTC. Its protein is CASSALGQASAQYF. V usage is TRBV9 and J usage is TRBJ2-5, with 8 bases aligning to TRBD1. J lost 9 bases, V lost 3 bases, and 10 bases had no gene match. This CDR3 comprises 14 residues. CDR1 and CDR2 (germline): SGDLS, YYNGEE.

The V and J genes are TRBV19 and TRBJ2-5, with no clear D. The CDR3 is 16 amino acids. Trimming left V 4 bases short and J 2 bases short, with 17 bases between. The V gene's germline CDR1 is LNHDA and CDR2 SQIVND (reference sequence). For the CDR3, the DNA is TGTGCCAGTAGTACCGGGCCCGGTCTGCAACAAGAGACCCAGTACTTC. Translated, it gives CASSTGPGLQQETQYF.

V is TRBV19 and J is TRBJ2-7, with TRBD2 matching 10 bases. The CDR3 is made up of 16 amino acids. Germline V gene sequence: CDR1 LNHDA, CDR2 SQIVND (reference sequence). J lost 2 bases, V lost 1 base, and 5 bases had no gene match. The CDR3 reads CASSIGVAGGAYEQYF. In DNA, the CDR3 is TGTGCCAGTAGTATAGGAGTAGCGGGGGGTGCCTACGAGCAGTACTTC.

J is TRBJ2-2 and V is TRBV6-4; D remains unclear. The germline CDR1 and CDR2 sequences are MRHNA and SNTAGT. V was cut by 0 bases and J by 6 bases, with 8 bases left in between. The CDR3 totals 14 residues. In nucleotides, the CDR3 is TGTGCCAGCAGTGACTCAGGTGGACCCGGGGAGCTGTTTTTT. This sequence encodes CASSDSGGPGELFF.

This chain links TRBV28 with TRBJ2-7, with D possibly called TRBD1 or TRBD2 (5 bases each). V gave up 10 bases and J gave up 3 bases, with 13 bases separating them. The length of the CDR3 is 12 residues. The germline CDR1 and CDR2 sequences are MDHEN and SYDVKM. CDR3 nucleotide sequence: TGTGCCACCAAGGGACCGATCTACGAGCAGTACTTC. Protein: CATKGPIYEQYF.

This sequence joins TRBV19 and TRBJ1-5; 9 bases map to TRBD1. CDR1 is LNHDA, CDR2 SQIVND, per germline (reference sequence). The CDR3 is made up of 17 amino acids. The junction had 12 bases not matched to a gene; V was cut back by 6 bases and J by 3 bases. This CDR3 reads CASSVVRGTGSNQPQHF. For the CDR3, the DNA is TGTGCCAGTAGCGTTGTCCGTGGGACAGGGTCCAATCAGCCCCAGCATTTT.

The chain couples TRBV6-5 to TRBJ1-1, with D hard to call. Trimming left V 2 bases short and J 6 bases short, with 10 bases between. CDR3 length: 13 amino acids. Germline CDR1 reads MNHEY; CDR2 reads SVGAGI. CDR3 region: CASSYNQDAEAFF. The CDR3 region has the DNA TGTGCCAGCAGTTACAACCAGGATGCTGAAGCTTTCTTT.

This chain uses TRBV6-5 with TRBJ1-1; 8 bases line up with TRBD1. The CDR3 totals 14 residues. V lost 6 bases to trimming and J lost 5 bases; unmatched junction nucleotides: 8. CDR1 and CDR2 (germline): MNHEY, SVGAGI. Here the CDR3 DNA reads TGTGCCAGCAGAGAACAGGGGGTTGAGACTGAAGCTTTCTTT. Its translation is CASREQGVETEAFF.

This chain uses TRBV2 with TRBJ2-7; 9 positions match TRBD1. The CDR3 loop spans 14 amino acids. Germline V lookup: CDR1 SNHLY, CDR2 FYNNEI. Trimming took 9 bases from V and 1 from J; bases not matched to a gene: 7. In DNA, the CDR3 is TGTGCCAGTGAGACGGGACAGGGATCCTACGAGCAGTACTTC. Its protein product is CASETGQGSYEQYF.

The J gene is TRBJ1-1, the V gene TRBV7-8, with a weak D call TRBD1 (6 bases). Germline loops: CDR1 SGHVS, CDR2 FQNEAQ. Trimming removed 2 bases at V and 0 bases at J, with 16 bases between. This CDR3 is 17 amino acids long. CDR3 DNA sequence: TGTGCCAGCAGCTTAAGGGAGGGGGTAACCATGAACACTGAAGCTTTCTTT. Residues: CASSLREGVTMNTEAFF.

This chain uses TRBV11-3 with TRBJ2-1; TRBD2 agrees at 8 bases. This CDR3 region has 17 residues. Germline V CDR1 and CDR2: SGHNT, YENEEA. Germline trimming cut 5 bases from V and 9 bases from J; bases unmatched to any gene: 18. CDR3 protein: CASSLHPWGLEVFEQFF. The CDR3 DNA follows: TGTGCCAGCAGCCTACATCCCTGGGGACTAGAGGTGTTTGAGCAGTTCTTC.

J is TRBJ1-2 and V is TRBV4-1, with D unresolved. This CDR3 has 15 residues. V lost 0 bases, J lost 8 bases, and 16 bases lay in between. Germline values: CDR1 MGHRA, CDR2 YSYEKL. The CDR3 sequence: CASSQDPQEPGGYTF. Here the CDR3 DNA reads TGCGCCAGCAGCCAAGATCCCCAGGAGCCTGGAGGCTACACCTTC.

The rearrangement joins TRBV25-1 to TRBJ2-7; TRBD1 agrees at 7 bases. This CDR3 is 15 amino acids long. V was clipped by 3 bases and J by 4 bases; unmatched bases: 9. Germline V gives CDR1 MGHDK, CDR2 SYGVNS. CDR3 DNA sequence: TGTGCCAGCAGTGAGAGCCCGGACAGGTTATACGAGCAGTACTTC. It yields the protein CASSESPDRLYEQYF.

This chain links TRBV27 with TRBJ2-3; a weak D match, TRBD1 (6 bases). The CDR3 extends over 15 amino acids. V was clipped by 8 bases and J by 4 bases, with 19 bases between them. In germline, CDR1 is MNHEY, CDR2 SMNVEV (reference sequence). In nucleotides, the CDR3 is TGTGCCAGCCCCCAGGTACAGGGAAAGGCAGATACGCAGTATTTT. Residues: CASPQVQGKADTQYF.

V usage is TRBV11-2 and J usage is TRBJ2-2, with D possibly matching TRBD1 (5 bases). The CDR3 consists of 19 residues. V lost 7 bases, J lost 1 base, and 25 bases lay in between. Per the germline V gene, CDR1 is SGHAT and CDR2 is FQNNGV. CDR3 residues: CASIPKVPNPDMNTGELFF. The CDR3 DNA reads TGTGCCAGCATCCCAAAAGTTCCAAACCCGGACATGAACACCGGGGAGCTGTTTTTT.

This chain uses TRBV5-1 with TRBJ2-5; D might be TRBD1 (6 bases). The CDR3 sequence is 16 residues long. Trimming took 4 bases from V and 5 from J, leaving 21 bases between them. The germline V gene has CDR1 SGHRS and CDR2 YFSETQ. The DNA of the CDR3 is TGCGCCAGCAGCCGACCCATCCCTTCTGGGGGCGAGACCCAGTACTTC. Its translation is CASSRPIPSGGETQYF.